This paragraph covers one T cell receptor beta chain sequence. Its antigen is still unknown. This sample is part of a study of cytomegalovirus exposure and HLA in healthy donors. The study's findings and limits: The productive fraction for most TCR beta V segments was about 90% or about 30% in an earlier analysis. Cytomegalovirus status, reportedly, was diagnosed with high specificity and sensitivity by the classifier. In a later analysis, DRB1 alleles had the most associated TCRs; HLA-C alleles the fewest.

The PCR made use of 60 Vbeta and 13 Jbeta primers. Data came from immunoSEQ multiplex PCR; TCRdb stores just in-frame clones and leaves some out. This table holds more than 75,000 clones, more than 80% found once. Material: PBMCs. This receptor was taken from a man aged 18 to 30 in good health and CMV-seronegative.

CDR3 coding DNA: TGTGCCAGCAGCGGCACGAAATTCTACGAGCAGTACTTC. It specifies CASSGTKFYEQYF. The V call is TRBV7-9, the J call TRBJ2-7; D is uncertain. Trimming took 5 bases from V and 3 from J, leaving 11 bases between them. CDR3 length: 13 residues. Germline V gives CDR1 SEHNR, CDR2 FQNEAQ (reference sequence).